Listed here are 7 T cell receptor beta chains from one sample, sequenced in a study of shared clonotypes between healthy human individuals. Produced via immunoSEQ multiplex PCR; TCRdb's table is partial and in-frame only. The repertoire holds about 2.4 million clones, with 93% as singletons. Sequencing was performed on naive CD4+ T cells from PBMCs. As for subset: CD45RA+ positively selected. The receptors shown here come from a man younger than 35 in good health. Some clones in this sample may be carry-over from other donors' samples.

V gene TRBV2 combines with J gene TRBJ2-1; a possible D gene is TRBD1 (5 bases). Deletions cut 7 bases from V and 9 bases from J, with 13 bases between. There are 12 residues in the CDR3. Germline values: CDR1 SNHLY, CDR2 FYNNEI. The CDR3 region is CASMAGKGEQFF. CDR3 coding DNA: TGTGCCAGCATGGCAGGGAAGGGTGAGCAGTTCTTC.

V gene TRBV28 combines with J gene TRBJ2-2; 7 bases are a match to TRBD1. The CDR3 covers 15 residues. With V trimmed by 5 bases and J by 4 bases, 7 bases remained unmatched. In germline, CDR1 is MDHEN, CDR2 SYDVKM. CDR3 sequence: CASSPQGVGTGELFF. The CDR3, as DNA: TGTGCCAGCAGTCCCCAGGGGGTCGGCACCGGGGAGCTGTTTTTT.

CDR3 in amino acids: CASSEPRDRGYEQYF. In nucleotides, the CDR3 is TGTGCCAGCAGCGAACCCCGGGACAGGGGCTACGAGCAGTACTTC. The chain couples TRBV28 to TRBJ2-7, with 10 nucleotides matching TRBD1. V shed 6 bases and J 3 bases; nucleotides not matched to a gene: 8. Germline CDR1 MDHEN, CDR2 SYDVKM. The CDR3 contains 15 residues. Full variable domain (remainder filled in from reference TRBV28 and TRBJ2-7): DVKVTQSSRYLVKRTGEKVFLECVQDMDHENMFWYRQDPGLGLRLIYFSYDVKMKEKGDIPEGYSVSREKKERFSLILESASTNQTSMYLCASSEPRDRGYEQYFGPGTRLTVT.

The chain couples TRBV29-1 to TRBJ2-1, with TRBD2 matching 7 bases. Trimming at V came to 3 bases and at J to 5 bases, leaving 7 bases not matched to a gene. The CDR3 length is 14 residues. CDR1 and CDR2 (germline): SQVTM, ANQGSEA. The CDR3 is CSVDSLAAHNEQFF. CDR3 bases: TGCAGCGTTGACTCCCTAGCGGCACACAATGAGCAGTTCTTC.

CDR3 sequence (DNA): TGTGCCAGCAGTGAAATCGTAGGATATCAGAGCTATGGCTACACCTTC. It translates to CASSEIVGYQSYGYTF. The chain recombines TRBV6-1 with TRBJ1-2, with D uncertain. The V gene lost 2 bases and the J gene lost 4 bases, with 17 bases spanning the gap. Germline V gene sequence: CDR1 MNHNS, CDR2 SASEGT. CDR3 length: 16 residues.

The gene calls are TRBV4-3 and TRBJ2-2; 8 positions match TRBD2. Germline assignment: CDR1 LGHNA and CDR2 YSLEER. This CDR3 has 15 amino acids. The junction had 8 bases not matched to a gene; V was cut back by 4 bases and J by 7 bases. CDR3 coding DNA: TGCGCCAGCAGCCCCGGGGGGGGCGTCCTCGGGGAGCTGTTTTTT. Encoded protein: CASSPGGGVLGELFF.

CDR3 sequence: CATSRDSEEKLFF. For the CDR3, the DNA is TGTGCCACCAGCAGAGATTCAGAGGAAAAACTGTTTTTT. The chain links TRBV15 to TRBJ1-4; D is undetermined. The CDR3 length is 13 residues. V lost 0 bases to trimming and J lost 8 bases, with 7 bases between them. Germline V gene sequence: CDR1 LNHNV, CDR2 YYDKDF (reference sequence).